Described below is a single TCR beta chain sequence and its context. Other DNA sequences from this sample encode an identical CDR3 as well. The ends were cut back, 4 bases at V and 4 bases at J, with 11 bases in the middle. Germline-derived CDR1 and CDR2 are SGHRS and YFSETQ. The CDR3 totals 13 residues. The entry originates in a study of blood T cell repertoires in COVID-19. Here immunoSEQ multiplex PCR was the method, and the copy in TCRdb shows in-frame clones only, minus some. Of under 250,000 clones in the sample, more than 85% were seen once. The rearrangement uses TRBV5-1 and TRBJ2-5, with D tentatively TRBD1 (6 bases). Material for sequencing was peripheral blood. The receptor's source is a woman aged 70 to 79 with active or convalescent COVID-19. The DNA of the CDR3 is TGCGCCAGCAGCCAACAGGGTGGAGAGACCCAGTACTTC. As protein: CASSQQGGETQYF.